One and the same sample provided the 14 T cell receptor beta chains below, sequenced in a study of blood T cell repertoires in COVID-19. TCRdb's table, derived via immunoSEQ multiplex PCR, lists solely in-frame clones and lacks some. The sample gives 130,000 to 150,000 clones, about four fifths of which show up once; approximately 2.9% is in the top ten. The sequenced sample was peripheral blood. The receptors derive from an elderly woman with acute or convalescent COVID-19.

V usage is TRBV18 and J usage is TRBJ1-1, with D tentatively TRBD1 (6 bases). CDR1 is KGHSH, CDR2 LQKENI, per germline. The CDR3 length is 14 residues. V lost 0 bases and J 5 bases, leaving 10 bases between the germline ends. The CDR3 loop reads CASSPPGAITEAFF. Written as DNA, the CDR3 is TGTGCCAGCTCACCACCGGGGGCGATTACTGAAGCTTTCTTT.

The rearrangement uses TRBV29-1 and TRBJ2-7; D is perhaps TRBD1 (6 bases). Deletions cut 6 bases from V and 6 bases from J, with 24 bases between. Germline loops: CDR1 SQVTM, CDR2 ANQGSEA. The CDR3 totals 15 residues. The DNA of the CDR3 is TGCAGCGTAAAAAAGGTACAGGGCAGCTGGGGCGAGCAGTACTTC. Protein: CSVKKVQGSWGEQYF.

The chain joins TRBV7-2 to TRBJ1-6, with D unclear. V lost 5 bases to trimming and J lost 1 base, with 12 bases between them. The CDR3 length is 16 residues. CDR1 and CDR2 from the germline V gene are SGHTA and FQGNSA. DNA for the CDR3: TGTGCCAGCAGCCCGGGGATAGGGTCCTATAATTCACCCCTCCACTTT. Translation gives CASSPGIGSYNSPLHF.

V usage is TRBV5-1 and J usage is TRBJ1-4, with 7 bases aligning to TRBD1. The junction had 5 bases not matched to a gene; V was cut back by 2 bases and J by 1 base. This CDR3 has 16 residues. The germline V gene encodes CDR1 SGHRS and CDR2 YFSETQ. The CDR3 nucleotides are TGCGCCAGCAGCTTACAACCAGGGGGAACTAATGAAAAACTGTTTTTT. It specifies CASSLQPGGTNEKLFF.

The CDR3 loop is CASSRQNFPGQGARGYTF. The CDR3 nucleotides read TGTGCCAGCAGTCGACAGAACTTCCCGGGACAGGGGGCGCGTGGCTACACCTTC. This chain joins TRBV27 and TRBJ1-2, with 12 positions matching TRBD1. CDR1 is MNHEY and CDR2 is SMNVEV in the germline V gene (reference sequence). The CDR3 extends over 18 amino acids. The V gene end was trimmed by 5 bases and the J gene end by 7 bases; junction bases not matched to a gene: 17.

This clone was detected a few times. The chain employs TRBV24-1 and TRBJ1-5, with a weak D call TRBD1 (5 bases). The germline gives CDR1 KGHDR, CDR2 SFDVKD. The CDR3 runs 18 residues. Trimming stripped 4 bases from V and 0 bases from J, with 18 bases between. CDR3 in DNA: TGTGCCACCAGTGAGTTCGGACACCAGCTCTATAGCAATCAGCCCCAGCATTTT. Residues: CATSEFGHQLYSNQPQHF.

This clone has more than one count but fewer than ten. This chain joins TRBV19 and TRBJ2-1, with D possibly TRBD1 on 6 matching bases. The CDR3 sequence is 16 residues long. Germline CDR1 LNHDA, CDR2 SQIVND (reference sequence). V was cut by 5 bases and J by 7 bases, with 21 bases left in between. CDR3 coding DNA: TGTGCCAGTAGTGGGTCTCTTCAGGGGCCAACGAATGAGCAGTTCTTC. It yields the protein CASSGSLQGPTNEQFF.

This clone was picked up a small number of times. V and J are TRBV2 and TRBJ1-5, with unresolved D. With 6 bases removed from V and 5 bases from J, the gap between germline ends came to 11 bases. Germline CDR1 reads SNHLY; CDR2 reads FYNNEI. The CDR3 sequence is 13 residues long. CDR3 sequence (DNA): TGTGCCAGCAGCCCCTCCGAGGATCAGCCCCAGCATTTT. Translating gives CASSPSEDQPQHF.

Worth noting for this clone: Germline is not matched at one junction end, which may reflect a read error. The chain carries TRBV6-5 and TRBJ2-7, with D perhaps TRBD1 (5 bases). The V gene's germline CDR1 is MNHEY and CDR2 SVGAGI. This CDR3 contains 15 residues. The CDR3 loop reads CASSFDSESSHEQYF. The CDR3 DNA reads TGTGCCAGCAGTTTCGACAGTGAGAGCTCCCACGAGCAGTACTTC.

This clone was found once. The chain employs TRBV9 and TRBJ1-6; 8 bases line up with TRBD1. Losses at the gene ends were 7 bases for V and 9 bases for J; bases not matched to a gene: 3. The CDR3 is made up of 12 amino acids. Looked up from germline, CDR1 is SGDLS and CDR2 is YYNGEE. CDR3 nucleotides: TGTGCCAGCGGACAGGGTGGTTCACCCCTCCACTTT. Its protein product is CASGQGGSPLHF.

CDR3 sequence reads: CASSLSAQNYGYTF. The CDR3 nucleotides read TGTGCCAGCAGCTTGTCGGCACAGAACTATGGCTACACCTTC. The gene calls are TRBV5-4 and TRBJ1-2; the D is unclear. Between the trimmed V and J ends, which lost 1 base and 2 bases, there was a span of 9 bases. This CDR3 spans 14 amino acids. Germline loops: CDR1 SGHNT, CDR2 YYREEE (reference sequence). The whole variable domain, filled in from reference TRBV5-4 and TRBJ1-2, reads ETGVTQSPTHLIKTRGQQVTLRCSSQSGHNTVSWYQQALGQGPQFIFQYYREEENGRGNFPPRFSGLQFPNYSSELNVNALELDDSALYLCASSLSAQNYGYTFGSGTRLTVV.

J is TRBJ1-2 and V is TRBV19; 7 bases line up with TRBD1. The CDR3 contains 13 residues. J gave up 6 bases and V 7 bases, and 8 bases lay outside the gene matches. Germline CDR1 reads LNHDA; CDR2 reads SQIVND (reference sequence). The CDR3 nucleotides are TGTGCCAGTACCCGAAGGGACAGTCATGGCTACACCTTC. Protein sequence: CASTRRDSHGYTF.

V usage is TRBV24-1 and J usage is TRBJ1-1; 7 bases agree with TRBD1. Germline V lookup: CDR1 KGHDR, CDR2 SFDVKD. The CDR3 is 19 residues long. The trim removed 4 bases at V and 1 base at J, leaving 17 bases unmatched. The DNA for the CDR3 is TGTGCCACCAGTGACCGGGGGGGGGACAGCGATTTAGGGAACACTGAAGCTTTCTTT. This translates into CATSDRGGDSDLGNTEAFF.

The V and J genes are TRBV4-1 and TRBJ1-2, with TRBD1 matching over 8 bases. The CDR3 is made up of 14 amino acids. CDR1 and CDR2 from the germline V gene are MGHRA and YSYEKL. V was clipped by 4 bases and J by 7 bases; unmatched bases: 8. CDR3 residues: CASSPRGTGGGYTF. The DNA for the CDR3 is TGCGCCAGCAGCCCCCGCGGGACAGGTGGTGGCTACACCTTC.